This T cell receptor (beta chain) came from a study of cytotoxic CD8 clonotypes in ibrutinib-treated CLL. Study observations and caveats: The times at which samples were taken varied between sustained-remission and progressing patients. Starting clonality was above that of age-matched healthy donors and tracked circulating CD8+ T-cell counts.

In germline, CDR1 is SQVTM, CDR2 ANQGSEA. V was shortened by 4 bases and J by 0 bases, with 8 bases between the two germline ends. The CDR3 has 13 amino acids. As for this clone: What it binds is unknown.

TCRdb's table, derived via immunoSEQ multiplex PCR, lists solely in-frame clones and lacks some. Altogether roughly 58,000 clones are present, roughly 54% being singletons, with the ten largest covering 20% to 30%. The gene calls are TRBV29-1 and TRBJ2-3; unclear D gene. This receptor was identified in a human donor with chronic lymphocytic leukemia. Sequences were derived from PBMCs, sampled at disease progression, from a patient treated with ibrutinib. CDR3 amino acids: CSVVSRSTDTQYF. CDR3 coding DNA: TGCAGCGTTGTAAGTCGGAGCACAGATACGCAGTATTTT.